The rows below give T cell receptor beta chains drawn from one sample of a study of beta chain features in type 1 diabetes. Method: immunoSEQ multiplex PCR; TCRdb's copy keeps in-frame clones and lacks some. Here the sample spans 350,000 to 450,000 clones, around 16% being singletons. The material sequenced was naive CD4+ T cells from blood. The receptors shown here come from a young woman in good health. Each CDR3 is given with its conserved first and last residue. D genes are given only for firm matches. Clone size, where shown, is once, few, many, or a class for clones that have expanded.

TRBV4-1	.	TRBJ1-1	.	CASSQGPGWNTEAFF	TGCGCCAGCAGCCAAGGTCCGGGATGGAACACTGAAGCTTTCTTT
TRBV30	.	TRBJ2-1	.	CACPRAASYNEQFF	TGTGCCTGCCCCAGGGCAGCCTCCTACAATGAGCAGTTCTTC
TRBV4-1	.	TRBJ2-7	.	CASSQDDTGRNEQYF	TGCGCCAGCAGCCAAGATGACACAGGGAGAAACGAGCAGTACTTC
TRBV7-3	few	TRBJ2-3	TRBD2	CASSLQLTSAYTDTQYF	TGTGCCAGCAGCCTCCAATTGACTAGCGCCTACACAGATACGCAGTATTTT
TRBV11-2	few	TRBJ2-1	.	CASSPDFNEQFF	TGTGCCAGCAGCCCGGACTTCAATGAGCAGTTCTTC
TRBV6-5	.	TRBJ1-2	.	CASSYSLQGSLGYTF	TGTGCCAGCAGTTACTCTTTACAGGGCTCACTTGGCTACACCTTC
TRBV5-1	.	TRBJ1-2	.	CASSLIGSRAIGYTF	TGCGCCAGCAGCTTAATTGGTAGCAGGGCTATTGGCTACACCTTC
TRBV30	.	TRBJ2-3	.	CAWIPRSGGPTDTQYF	TGTGCCTGGATCCCCCGTTCCGGGGGGCCCACAGATACGCAGTATTTT
TRBV7-2	few	TRBJ1-5	TRBD1	CASSPGQGNQPQHF	TGTGCCAGCAGCCCAGGACAGGGGAATCAGCCCCAGCATTTT
TRBV28	.	TRBJ2-7	.	CASSLTLGEQYF	TGTGCCAGCAGTTTGACTCTGGGCGAGCAGTACTTC
TRBV7-9	few	TRBJ1-3	.	CASSLPGVGNTIYF	TGTGCCAGCAGTCTCCCGGGGGTAGGAAACACCATATATTTT
TRBV7-9	few	TRBJ2-5	.	CASSLVRETQYF	TGTGCCAGCAGCCTCGTCCGAGAGACCCAGTACTTC
TRBV9	.	TRBJ2-6	.	CASSVVGGRPGANVLTF	TGTGCCAGCAGCGTAGTTGGGGGCCGCCCTGGGGCCAACGTCCTGACTTTC